This T cell receptor (beta chain) was recovered during a study of prognosis after radiotherapy for stage I lung cancer. Study at large: Enrolled patients were those with stage I non-small cell lung cancer, a group that was recruited between 2018 and 2019. Some 15 patients presented with newly diagnosed primary stage I lung tumors, and a few carried oligometastatic NSCLC following surgical resection of the primary tumor.

With two time points in the design, 5 to 6 milliliters of peripheral blood were drawn at each one. At least ten counts were recorded for this clonotype. Its antigen is currently unknown. V was trimmed by 5 bases and J by 6 bases, leaving 7 bases between them. The CDR3 spans 12 residues. Per the germline V gene, CDR1 is ENHRY and CDR2 is SYGVKD. TCR beta CDR3 was amplified from genomic DNA by two-round multiplex PCR. It was primers specific to each TRBV and TRBJ gene that first-round PCR used. TCRdb re-called the multiplex PCR reads with MiXCR, one entry per CDR3 protein. The sample consists of about 15,000 distinct CDR3 sequences, around 33% of them appearing once. Findings of the study overall: Among patients who developed distant metastases, Shannon entropy after stereotactic body radiation therapy was lower.

This clonotype was obtained from a donor aged 50 or older with non-small cell lung cancer. Specimen: PBMCs, collected before or after stereotactic body radiation therapy (not recorded which). V is TRBV10-3 and J is TRBJ1-4; D ambiguous. Here the CDR3 DNA reads TGTGCCATCAGTCATGGGGATGAAAAACTGTTTTTT. Translated, it gives CAISHGDEKLFF.